This T cell receptor beta chain was retrieved from a study of cytomegalovirus exposure and HLA in healthy donors (dated by TCRdb to about 2017). A note on the overall study: According to an earlier analysis of 587 of the donors, about 190 million T cells yielded 117 million unique TCR beta sequences and approximately 300 Gb of sequence data. HLA typing included class I and class II loci at four-digit resolution. Of the roughly 400 genotyped donors, 65% to 90% fell in the genetic ancestry cluster associated with self-reported Caucasian donors. A later analysis re-examined previously published TCR beta repertoires from just over 650 donors and added high-resolution HLA genotyping to investigate patterns of TCR occurrence. Rather than using new phenotypic data, the later analysis identified candidate immune exposures from TCR beta sequences and from how often those sequences occurred across donors. The T cell repertoires of some 700 subjects were profiled by immunosequencing and related to cytomegalovirus serostatus. High-throughput TCR immunosequencing, statistical association of individual TCRs with disease status, and machine learning were combined to predict cytomegalovirus infection status. The aim of the study was to test whether cataloging public T cell receptors could identify signatures of past pathogen exposure. Every discovery cohort repertoire had been produced on one sequencing platform. Roughly 5 DR-DQ haplotypes were handled as single units for association and clustering, since linkage in the cohort was strong. A later genetic analysis used genome-wide SNP genotypes for about 60% of the roughly 700 donors, treating that subset as a discovery cohort. Typing coverage varied by locus: about 620-630 donors for A, B, C, DRB1 and DQB1; more than 500 for DQA1; more than 600 for DPA1; fewer than 480 for DPB1. Around 300 gigabases of sequencing data and 78 million or so unique TCR sequences were included in an early release covering around 600 HLA-typed donors. Donor age, sex, ethnicity and CMV serostatus were compiled alongside the repertoire data. Along with the 666-subject first cohort, a separate validation cohort of over 90 different subjects was used. An earlier analysis of about 600 of the donors used high-throughput TCR beta sequencing to judge whether each TCR beta V gene segment behaved as functional or pseudogenic. Among about 400 genotyped donors of the cohort, an average of approximately 200,000 unique TCR beta nucleotide sequences was sequenced per donor, of which about 18% were non-productive.

This clone occurred once. Its specific antigen is unknown. Qualities for individual bases were not recorded, and no much larger clone is one base off. Library preparation used the immunoSEQ multiplex PCR assay. A mixture of 60 forward primers for TCR Vbeta segments and 13 reverse primers for TCR Jbeta segments was used in the multiplex PCR. A multiplex PCR assay on genomic DNA amplified the CDR3 region of rearranged TCR beta genes. Amplified TCR beta libraries were sequenced as 87-base-pair reads on the Illumina HiSeq System. As for the authors' bioinformatics: A later analysis tallied 70 million to 100 million unique TCR beta chains across the 700 or so repertoires, and about 10 million of those chains were shared by two or more donors. To remove PCR and sequencing errors, raw reads were error-corrected and collapsed into unique sequences using a nearest-neighbor algorithm that merged closely related sequences. V, D and J gene segments were assigned by aligning CDR3 sequences to IMGT reference sequences. Each retained sequence needed at least a six-nucleotide match to both a V gene segment and a J gene segment. Rearrangements were called productive when the CDR3 lacked stop codons and stayed in frame with V and J; all others were non-productive. Following IMGT convention, CDR3 was defined as the stretch from the second conserved V-encoded cysteine up to the conserved J-encoded phenylalanine. Sequences without an unambiguous match to a single V gene segment were excluded from the earlier analysis of a few hundred of the donors. In an earlier analysis of 587 of the donors, a V segment was called functional when productive rearrangements were above 56.7%, and segregating when the standard deviation between donors exceeded 5%. A statistical classification framework was developed to diagnose cytomegalovirus status using the catalog of TCR beta chain sequences. In a later analysis, TCR nucleotide sequences were compared against IMGT/GENE-DB human TR gene sequences so that V and J genes could be assigned. A later analysis assigned CDR3 sequences and most-parsimonious VDJ recombination scenarios with the TCRdist pipeline. In a later analysis, each TCR beta chain was defined by its CDR3 amino acid sequence together with its V-gene family, and reads lacking a unique V-gene family were excluded. As a way to deal with suspected cross-contamination and a sequencing artifact, a later analysis dropped under 600 nucleotide sequences that were highly shared and had low generation probability. In a later analysis, a clonal expansion index for each public chain was calculated from normalized within-repertoire ranks of inferred template counts. A later analysis computed generation probabilities with a VDJ recombination model fitted to out-of-frame rearrangements, and checked the results against IGoR. A later analysis scored TCR-TCR, TCR-HLA and TCR-CMV co-occurrence with hypergeometric tests, applying a repertoire-size bias correction to TCR pairs. A later analysis estimated false discovery rates by permuting HLA or CMV assignments 20 times. In a later analysis, co-occurring TCRs were grouped with DBSCAN, and TCRdist sequence similarity was added when clustering was performed within HLA-allele-positive subsets. Repertoires with fewer than 30,000 or more than 120,000 public chains, plus five repertoires with anomalous nucleotide sharing, were excluded from co-occurrence clustering. The table was pulled from immuneACCESS by TCRdb, which kept in-frame rearrangements only. Such tables lose some clones; where checked, under half of the loss comes from unresolved V genes, and the rest has no known cause. V, J and clone size derive from that table, while D and trimming were established from the DNA sequence. The sample has about 130,000 clones on record, approximately 84% of them singletons. The top ten constitute roughly 2.5% of the sample.

The investigation overall reported the following: According to the authors, the approach could potentially be generalized to other disease states and immunological phenotypes. A further reported finding was that TCR beta sequences accurately predicted the HLA-A and HLA-B alleles for most subjects in the first cohort. The earlier analysis of about 600 of the donors excluded around 17 rarely observed V segments, including chromosome 9 orphons, because counts were too low. A cluster of highly shared sequence variants was judged likely to represent a technical artifact of the sequencing pipeline. Broadly in line with IMGT annotations, most TCR beta V segments showed up in productive rearrangements about 90% or about 30% of the time in an earlier analysis of about 500 of the donors. A later analysis found that HLA-associated TCR beta chains were more clonally expanded and had lower generation probabilities than equally common non-associated chains. In a later genetic analysis, fewer N-insertions in productive TCRs were reported among donors in an Asian-associated ancestry cluster than the roughly 640-donor mean. When HLA alleles, especially DR and DQ, strongly co-occurred, TCR associations were difficult to assign to individual alleles. According to a later analysis, parvovirus B19, influenza, CMV and Epstein-Barr virus appeared linked to several top co-occurrence clusters. V-gene and J-gene trimming of TCR beta chains was associated with a missense DCLRE1C variant in a later genetic analysis, and the association was replicated in an independent cohort. A total of some 180 TCR beta chains were listed by the study as associated with cytomegalovirus. In vitro tests confirmed that a few of the cytomegalovirus-associated TCR beta chains recognize cytomegalovirus antigens. In both the original and validation cohorts, the classifier was reported to diagnose cytomegalovirus status with high specificity and sensitivity. In a later analysis, most CMV-associated TCR beta chains were found to appear HLA-restricted, with HLA associations seemingly driven largely by CMV exposure. This cohort had only TCR beta chains sequenced, and the lack of alpha or paired-chain data limited which features could be detected. Immune exposure information for the cohort was limited to CMV serostatus. A later analysis associated about 17,000 TCR beta sequences with specific HLA alleles at a false discovery rate of 0.05. A later analysis found that TCR association rates varied across HLA loci, with DRB1 alleles showing the most associated TCRs and HLA-C alleles the fewest. Sequencing depth was assumed to be roughly uniform across donors in the presence/absence analyses, though that assumption may not hold. Correlated functional status among segregating V segments might be attributable to linkage disequilibrium, but an unknown experimental factor could not be ruled out. Because some donors lacked HLA typing at each locus, the association tests relied only on the typed subset. While some public TCRs were present in many individuals, most TCR sequences turned up only very rarely across donors.

In total, roughly 670 healthy bone marrow donors made up the cohort. All cohort members were sampled while nominally healthy, although unrecorded immune exposures were likely present. The donor was CMV seronegative and belonged to the group of 350 or so seronegative cohort members. A peripheral blood sample was provided by each donor, and peripheral blood mononuclear cells were used for TCR beta sequencing. The Qiagen DNeasy Blood Extraction Kit was used to extract genomic DNA from the blood cell samples. What was sequenced was PBMCs. This receptor was identified in a boy aged 2 to 9 in good health and CMV-seronegative.

Here is the DNA: TGTGCCAGCAGCGACATTGGAGGGAATCAGCCCCAGCATTTT. Translated, it gives CASSDIGGNQPQHF. This sequence uses TRBV7-2 and TRBJ1-5, with no reliable assignment of the D segment. The germline V gene sets CDR1 to SGHTA and CDR2 to FQGNSA. The CDR3 goes from the cysteine to the phenylalanine over 14 residues. The retained sequence is limited to the CDR3, 42 bases, with the frame set at the first base. V is clipped by 5 bases and J by 4 bases, and the sequence between their germline boundaries is 12 bases long.